Presented here are 10 T cell receptor beta chains from one specimen sequenced in a study of blood T cell repertoires in COVID-19. Profiled with immunoSEQ multiplex PCR; TCRdb holds only in-frame clones, not every one. Here the sample spans about 220,000 clones, around nine tenths being singletons. The sample consisted of PBMCs or T cells enriched from blood (not recorded which). Every receptor here comes from a woman aged 45 to 65 with acute COVID-19.

The gene calls are TRBV28 and TRBJ1-2; D might be TRBD1 (5 bases). Trimming shortened V by 8 bases and J by 6 bases, and 25 bases separated the two germline ends. The CDR3 extends over 16 amino acids. Germline values: CDR1 MDHEN, CDR2 SYDVKM. The CDR3 region is CASCGGGVWEGHGYTF. CDR3 DNA: TGTGCCAGCTGTGGAGGAGGGGTTTGGGAGGGCCATGGCTACACCTTC.

The chain uses TRBV5-1 and TRBJ2-7; TRBD1 matches at 9 bases. V shed 3 bases, J shed 5 bases, and the junction held 6 bases outside the gene matches. The CDR3 consists of 14 residues. Germline-derived CDR1 and CDR2 are SGHRS and YFSETQ. The CDR3 sequence: CASSSGQGFDEQYF. CDR3 sequence (DNA): TGCGCCAGCAGCTCGGGACAGGGCTTTGACGAGCAGTACTTC.

V is TRBV20-1 and J is TRBJ2-1, with 8 bases aligning to TRBD2. CDR3 length equals 16 residues. J was trimmed by 0 bases and V by 3 bases; bases with no gene match: 7. CDR1 is DFQATT and CDR2 is SNEGSKA in the germline V gene (reference sequence). CDR3 DNA: TGCAGTGCTAGTGGAACTAGCGGATTCTCCTACAATGAGCAGTTCTTC. Its protein product is CSASGTSGFSYNEQFF.

The CDR3 reads CASSIGGTNTGELFF. The CDR3 nucleotides are TGTGCCAGTAGTATCGGCGGGACCAACACCGGGGAGCTGTTTTTT. The chain links TRBV19 to TRBJ2-2; the D gene is possibly TRBD2 (6 bases). V lost 3 bases and J lost 2, with 10 bases in between. The germline CDR1 and CDR2 sequences are LNHDA and SQIVND (reference sequence). CDR3 length: 15 amino acids.

The genes are TRBV30 and TRBJ1-5; 8 nucleotides agree with TRBD1. The CDR3 runs 16 residues. Germline lookup yields CDR1 GTSNPN and CDR2 SVGIG (reference sequence). The junction had 7 bases not matched to a gene; V was cut back by 1 base and J by 2 bases. The CDR3 is CAWSGLGTGGNQPQHF. In DNA form, the CDR3 reads TGTGCCTGGAGTGGATTGGGGACAGGAGGCAATCAGCCCCAGCATTTT.

The chain carries TRBV6-2 or TRBV6-3 and TRBJ1-5; perhaps TRBD1 as D (6 bases). Germline V lookup: CDR1 MNHEY, CDR2 SVGEGT. Trimming pared 4 bases from V and 2 bases from J, leaving 12 bases between. This CDR3 has 15 amino acids. CDR3 sequence (DNA): TGTGCCAGCAGTTTGGACAGAATGGGCAATCAGCCCCAGCATTTT. Its translation: CASSLDRMGNQPQHF.

The V and J genes are TRBV19 and TRBJ1-4, with 8 nucleotides matching TRBD1. The CDR3 has 13 amino acids. CDR1 and CDR2 (germline): LNHDA, SQIVND (reference sequence). The V and J ends lost 3 bases and 7 bases, in that order; junction bases with no gene match: 1. CDR3 DNA: TGTGCCAGTAGTATGACAGGGGTTGAAAAACTGTTTTTT. It translates to CASSMTGVEKLFF.

V is TRBV25-1 and J is TRBJ2-1, with D possibly matching TRBD2 (5 bases). The germline V gene has CDR1 MGHDK and CDR2 SYGVNS. V dropped 4 bases and J dropped 0 bases, with 7 bases sitting between them. The CDR3 sequence is 14 residues long. The CDR3 bases are TGTGCCAGCAGTGGGGGAGCCTCCTACAATGAGCAGTTCTTC. Residues: CASSGGASYNEQFF.

The chain links TRBV24-1 to TRBJ2-1, with 13 bases identical to TRBD2. V trimming: 3 bases; J trimming: 8 bases; junction bases outside the gene matches: 9. The CDR3 spans 17 residues. Germline CDR1 is KGHDR and CDR2 is SFDVKD. The CDR3 spells CATSDLLLAGGPDEQFF. DNA for the CDR3: TGTGCCACCAGTGATCTTTTACTAGCGGGAGGGCCGGATGAGCAGTTCTTC.

The chain carries TRBV7-3 and TRBJ2-7; no firm D call. V was clipped by 4 bases and J by 4 bases, with 11 bases between them. This CDR3 has 13 amino acids. Germline V lookup: CDR1 SGHTA, CDR2 FQGTGA. In DNA form, the CDR3 reads TGTGCCAGCAGCTACTACCCCGGATACGAGCAGTACTTC. Its protein product is CASSYYPGYEQYF.